These T cell receptor beta chains were read from a single sample in a study of shared clonotypes between healthy human individuals. The repertoire was sequenced with immunoSEQ multiplex PCR; TCRdb's copy has only in-frame clones and lacks some. The sample includes nearly 2 million clones, roughly 94% of them seen just once. Sequenced: naive CD8+ T cells sorted from blood. Receptors were obtained from a man younger than 30 in good health. The CDR3 runs from the conserved cysteine through the conserved F or W. The D gene is left open where the match is weak. The size field is filled for only some rows; it gives once, few, many or a size class.

V: TRBV5-4; D: .; size: .; J: TRBJ2-5; CDR3: CASSPPDRAETQYF; DNA: TGTGCCAGCAGCCCTCCAGATAGGGCGGAGACCCAGTACTTC
V: TRBV9; D: .; size: .; J: TRBJ2-7; CDR3: CASSVDPDIAREQYF; DNA: TGTGCCAGCAGCGTAGACCCGGATATAGCGCGGGAGCAGTACTTC
V: TRBV7-9; D: .; size: .; J: TRBJ2-5; CDR3: CASSHWGQETQYF; DNA: TGTGCCAGCAGCCACTGGGGCCAAGAGACCCAGTACTTC
V: TRBV11-2; D: .; size: .; J: TRBJ2-2; CDR3: CASSLRVGVTGELFF; DNA: TGTGCCAGCAGCTTAAGGGTAGGGGTCACCGGGGAGCTGTTTTTT
V: TRBV9; D: TRBD2; size: .; J: TRBJ2-7; CDR3: CASSAGLAGGSVEQYF; DNA: TGTGCCAGCAGCGCGGGACTAGCGGGAGGGTCGGTCGAGCAGTACTTC
V: TRBV6-1; D: .; size: .; J: TRBJ1-2; CDR3: CASSEEGYGKGLYGYTF; DNA: TGTGCCAGCAGTGAAGAAGGATACGGGAAAGGACTTTATGGCTACACCTTC
V: TRBV5-6; D: TRBD2; size: once; J: TRBJ2-7; CDR3: CASSLGLAGAYEQYF; DNA: TGTGCCAGCAGCTTGGGACTAGCGGGAGCCTACGAGCAGTACTTC
V: TRBV5-6; D: .; size: .; J: TRBJ2-7; CDR3: CASSSNTLIDSEQYF; DNA: TGTGCCAGCAGCTCAAACACCCTTATCGACTCAGAGCAGTACTTC
V: TRBV28; D: .; size: .; J: TRBJ1-1; CDR3: CASSFEGLNTEAFF; DNA: TGTGCCAGCAGTTTTGAAGGGTTGAACACTGAAGCTTTCTTT
V: TRBV27; D: TRBD1; size: .; J: TRBJ1-2; CDR3: CASRPGQGSYGYTF; DNA: TGTGCCAGCAGACCGGGACAGGGTTCCTATGGCTACACCTTC
V: TRBV5-6; D: .; size: .; J: TRBJ2-7; CDR3: CASSSGGGAYEQYF; DNA: TGTGCCAGCAGCTCTGGAGGAGGGGCCTACGAGCAGTACTTC
V: TRBV19; D: TRBD1; size: .; J: TRBJ2-6; CDR3: CASTGQGPSGANVLTF; DNA: TGTGCCAGTACGGGACAGGGCCCCTCTGGGGCCAACGTCCTGACTTTC
V: TRBV19; D: .; size: .; J: TRBJ1-5; CDR3: CASSYRVSNQPQHF; DNA: TGTGCCAGTAGTTACAGGGTTAGCAATCAGCCCCAGCATTTT